The subject of this entry is one T cell receptor (beta chain). Its target is unknown. This sample stems from a study of cytomegalovirus exposure and HLA in healthy donors. Sequencing was performed with immunoSEQ multiplex PCR; in TCRdb, only in-frame clones are kept and a portion is missing. The table has roughly 64,000 clones, roughly 94% seen once. Study-wide results and limits: Whilst most TCR sequences proved rare, a subset of public TCRs occurred across many donors. That first-cohort TCR clusters tended to co-occur in the roughly 130 validation repertoires was found in a later analysis. The study listed under 200 cytomegalovirus-associated TCR beta chains.

CDR1 and CDR2 from the germline V gene are SGHDN and FVKESK. Between the trimmed V and J ends, which lost 0 bases and 4 bases, there was a span of 9 bases. The CDR3 is 14 residues long. Sequencing was performed on PBMCs. V is TRBV14 and J is TRBJ1-2; D call uncertain. The source is a woman between 18 and 30 years old in good health and CMV-seropositive. The CDR3 loop reads CASSQDRERYGYTF. Written as DNA, the CDR3 is TGTGCCAGCAGCCAAGATAGGGAGCGCTATGGCTACACCTTC. The full variable domain, completed using reference TRBV14 and TRBJ1-2, is EAGVTQFPSHSVIEKGQTVTLRCDPISGHDNLYWYRRVMGKEIKFLLHFVKESKQDESGMPNNRFLAERTGGTYSTLKVQPAELEDSGVYFCASSQDRERYGYTFGSGTRLTVV.